Below are 13 T cell receptor beta chains sequenced from a single sample in a study of blood T cell repertoires in COVID-19. TCRdb keeps only in-frame clones here, not all; method: immunoSEQ multiplex PCR. The profile shows some 110,000 clones, about four fifths of them singletons. Sequencing used peripheral blood. The receptor set was obtained from a woman in her sixties or seventies with acute or convalescent COVID-19.

The V call is TRBV27, the J call TRBJ2-1; D remains ambiguous. V gave up 0 bases and J gave up 10 bases, with 13 bases separating them. Germline lookup yields CDR1 MNHEY and CDR2 SMNVEV (reference sequence). The CDR3 totals 14 residues. CDR3 nucleotides: TGTGCCAGCAGTTTATCTTTATTAGTCACCGAGCAGTTCTTC. The encoded protein is CASSLSLLVTEQFF.

The V call is TRBV7-6, the J call TRBJ2-1; 8 bases line up with TRBD1. Germline trimming cut 4 bases from V and 2 bases from J; bases unmatched to any gene: 7. CDR1 SGHVS and CDR2 FNYEAQ come from the germline V gene. The CDR3 contains 16 residues. This CDR3 is CASSSEPGGAYNEQFF. CDR3 DNA: TGTGCCAGCAGCTCCGAACCAGGGGGCGCCTACAATGAGCAGTTCTTC.

The chain employs TRBV6-2 or TRBV6-3 and TRBJ2-2; 8 nucleotides line up with TRBD2. Germline trimming cut 2 bases from V and 6 bases from J; bases unmatched to any gene: 5. The CDR3 runs 15 residues. Germline CDR1 and CDR2: MNHEY and SVGEGT. The chain's CDR3 is CASSYDGGDPGELFF. As DNA, the CDR3 is TGTGCCAGCAGTTACGACGGGGGGGACCCCGGGGAGCTGTTTTTT.

This clone was detected only a few times. The genes are TRBV20-1 and TRBJ2-3; D is ambiguous. CDR1 DFQATT and CDR2 SNEGSKA come from the germline V gene (reference sequence). The CDR3 runs 10 residues. The V end lost 3 bases, the J end lost 7 bases, and 5 bases lay between the germline ends. CDR3 loop: CSASDNTQYF. CDR3 DNA sequence: TGCAGTGCTAGTGATAATACGCAGTATTTT.

The rearrangement uses TRBV4-3 and TRBJ2-7, with TRBD1 as a possible D gene (6 bases). Germline-derived CDR1 and CDR2 are LGHNA and YSLEER. The CDR3 consists of 14 residues. The V end was cut by 1 base, the J end by 4 bases, with 11 bases between. CDR3 amino acids: CASSQVRGSYEQYF. The CDR3 coding sequence is TGCGCCAGCAGCCAAGTTAGGGGGTCTTACGAGCAGTACTTC.

This clone was recorded only once. The rearrangement uses TRBV3-1 (or the pseudogene TRBV3-2) and TRBJ1-2; TRBD1 agrees at 8 bases. V shed 0 bases, J shed 8 bases, and the junction held 8 bases outside the gene matches. The CDR3 length is 15 residues. The germline CDR1 and CDR2 sequences are LGHDT and YNNKEL (reference sequence). As DNA, the CDR3 is TGTGCCAGCAGCCAAGATCCCAACAGGGGGAGAGGCTACACCTTC. Translation: CASSQDPNRGRGYTF.

This chain links TRBV6-4 with TRBJ2-6, with D possibly matching TRBD2 (5 bases). V was clipped by 3 bases and J by 0 bases, with 9 bases between them. CDR3 length equals 16 residues. Germline V CDR1 and CDR2: MRHNA, SNTAGT. DNA for the CDR3: TGTGCCAGCAGTGAGGAGGCGTACTCTGGGGCCAACGTCCTGACTTTC. It translates to CASSEEAYSGANVLTF.

The CDR3 DNA reads TGCGCCAGCAGCTTGGGCCAGGCCCTGGTTTCACCCCTCCACTTT. Translated: CASSLGQALVSPLHF. The rearrangement links TRBV5-1 to TRBJ1-6; D is undetermined. The germline CDR1 and CDR2 sequences are SGHRS and YFSETQ. Trimming shortened V by 0 bases and J by 9 bases, and 13 bases separated the two germline ends. The CDR3 runs to 15 residues. Drawing the rest from reference TRBV5-1 and TRBJ1-6, the complete variable domain is KAGVTQTPRYLIKTRGQQVTLSCSPISGHRSVSWYQQTPGQGLQFLFEYFSETQRNKGNFPGRFSGRQFSNSRSEMNVSTLELGDSALYLCASSLGQALVSPLHFGNGTRLTVT.

This clone showed up just a few times. The rearrangement links TRBV7-2 to TRBJ2-3, with D maybe TRBD2 (5 bases). Germline-derived CDR1 and CDR2 are SGHTA and FQGNSA. V was cut by 2 bases and J by 0 bases, with 12 bases left in between. This CDR3 is built from 16 residues. In DNA, the CDR3 is TGTGCCAGCAGCTTAATAGCCGACTATAGCACAGATACGCAGTATTTT. Residues: CASSLIADYSTDTQYF.

In this sample, this clone turned up once. The rearrangement links TRBV19 to TRBJ1-1; TRBD1 matches 7 bases. Trimming cost V 7 bases and J 10 bases; bases outside gene matches: 12. Germline CDR1 and CDR2: LNHDA and SQIVND (reference sequence). This CDR3 contains 13 residues. The CDR3 spells CASTIRQGRGAFF. In DNA form, the CDR3 reads TGTGCCAGTACCATACGACAGGGAAGGGGAGCTTTCTTT.

This clone was seen a few times. The CDR3 spells CASSDSGTLNTEAFF. The CDR3, as DNA: TGTGCCAGCAGCGACTCCGGGACATTGAACACTGAAGCTTTCTTT. This rearrangement joins TRBV5-8 to TRBJ1-1; a weak D match, TRBD1 (6 bases). Germline V gene lookup returns CDR1 SGHTS and CDR2 YDEGEE. CDR3 size: 15 residues. V was clipped by 4 bases and J by 0 bases, with 13 bases between them. The full variable domain, completed using reference TRBV5-8 and TRBJ1-1, is EAGVTQSPTHLIKTRGQQATLRCSPISGHTSVYWYQQALGLGLQFLLWYDEGEERNRGNFPPRFSGRQFPNYSSELNVNALELEDSALYLCASSDSGTLNTEAFFGQGTRLTVV.

The rearrangement uses TRBV2 and TRBJ1-5; D might be TRBD1 (6 bases). V dropped 6 bases and J dropped 7 bases, with 22 bases sitting between them. CDR3 length: 16 residues. The germline V gene encodes CDR1 SNHLY and CDR2 FYNNEI. CDR3 sequence reads: CASSKPPYRVRQPQHF. In DNA, the CDR3 is TGTGCCAGCAGCAAACCCCCTTACAGGGTGAGGCAGCCCCAGCATTTT.

The rearrangement uses TRBV19 and TRBJ1-6; perhaps TRBD1 as D (6 bases). Germline-derived CDR1 and CDR2 are LNHDA and SQIVND (reference sequence). The CDR3 totals 14 residues. V shed 3 bases and J shed 10 bases, with 13 bases lying between them. The CDR3 DNA sequence: TGTGCCAGTAGTATTGGCGGGGGGCACTCACCCCTCCACTTT. Translated, it gives CASSIGGGHSPLHF.